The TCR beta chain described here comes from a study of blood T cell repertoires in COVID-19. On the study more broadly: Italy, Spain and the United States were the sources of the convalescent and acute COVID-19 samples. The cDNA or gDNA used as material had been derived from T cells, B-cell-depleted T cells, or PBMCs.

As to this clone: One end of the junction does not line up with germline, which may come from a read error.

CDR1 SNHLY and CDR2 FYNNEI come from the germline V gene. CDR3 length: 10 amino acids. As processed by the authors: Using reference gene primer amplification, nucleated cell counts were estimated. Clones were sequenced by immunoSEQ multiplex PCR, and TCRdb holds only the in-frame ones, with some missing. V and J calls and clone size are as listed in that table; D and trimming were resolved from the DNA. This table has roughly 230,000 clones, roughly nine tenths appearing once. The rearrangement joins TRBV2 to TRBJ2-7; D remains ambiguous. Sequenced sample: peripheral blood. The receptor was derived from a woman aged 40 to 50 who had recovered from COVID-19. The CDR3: CASKANGVAF. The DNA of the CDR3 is TGTGCCAGCAAGGCGAACGGAGTAGCCTTC.